One sample yielded the 31 T cell receptor beta chains listed below, sequenced in a study of CXCR3-negative and CXCR3-positive naive CD8 T cells (dated by TCRdb to the late 2010s). Instrument used: NextSeq 550. The Human TCR Profiling Kit (MiLaboratory) was used to make UMI-labeled 5' RACE TRB cDNA libraries. TCRdb reprocessed the reads and assigns one entry to each CDR3 protein sequence, leaving out DNA. The table for this sample records about 56,000 distinct CDR3 sequences. 20% of the sample is taken by the ten largest. What was sequenced was memory CD8+ T cells from blood. The sample's cell subset or site, from its label and the paper: conventional CD8+ memory T cells (TMEM), sorted as controls. The receptors were sampled from a human donor in good health. Some clones in this sample may be carry-over from other donors' samples.

Its frequency marks this clonotype as medium-sized. The chain couples TRBV6-2 or TRBV6-3 to TRBJ2-1; as DNA is missing, the TRBD2 call by TCRdb cannot be tested. The CDR3 contains 14 residues. Germline loops: CDR1 MNHEY, CDR2 SVGEGT. The CDR3 protein is CASSFGTSGYEQFF.

V usage is TRBV4-3 and J usage is TRBJ2-1. The CDR3 length is 14 residues. The germline gives CDR1 LGHNA, CDR2 YSLEER. CDR3 sequence: CASTSSVGYNEQFF.

The chain has TRBV7-3 and TRBJ2-5; TCRdb's D call, TRBD1, is unchecked because there is no DNA. In germline, CDR1 is SGHTA, CDR2 FQGTGA. The length of the CDR3 is 18 residues. The CDR3 loop is CAGSTRHVLTGVSETQYF.

The genes are TRBV29-1 and TRBJ2-5; with no DNA, the TCRdb D assignment of TRBD2 cannot be verified. Germline CDR1 reads SQVTM; CDR2 reads ANQGSEA. This CDR3 contains 16 residues. CDR3 in amino acids: CSVEDGVGKDWGTQYF.

The J gene is TRBJ2-1, the V gene TRBV29-1; the D gene TCRdb calls, TRBD1, cannot be checked with no DNA. CDR1 is SQVTM, CDR2 ANQGSEA, per germline. The CDR3 has 15 residues. CDR3 sequence: CSVPNRESSYNEQFF.

The chain joins TRBV20-1 to TRBJ2-1; with no DNA, the TCRdb D assignment of TRBD2 cannot be verified. CDR3 length equals 14 residues. The V gene's germline CDR1 is DFQATT and CDR2 SNEGSKA (reference sequence). This chain's CDR3 is CSARTSGIYNEQFF.

The chain joins TRBV28 to TRBJ2-5; TCRdb indicates TRBD1, and absent DNA this call remains unverified. CDR3 size: 15 residues. Germline V gene sequence: CDR1 MDHEN, CDR2 SYDVKM. The CDR3 spells CASSPTGTDQETQYF.

This chain connects TRBV20-1 to TRBJ2-7; the D gene TCRdb calls, TRBD1, cannot be checked with no DNA. Germline V gives CDR1 DFQATT, CDR2 SNEGSKA (reference sequence). This CDR3 has 14 residues. CDR3 sequence: CSAPGDSRFYEQYF.

The V and J genes are TRBV12-3 or TRBV12-4 and TRBJ1-5. The CDR3 is made up of 14 amino acids. CDR3 residues: CASGTSIHNQPQHF.

The chain has TRBV7-8 and TRBJ2-1; the D call of TRBD2 rests on TCRdb alone, since no DNA is present to check it. The germline gives CDR1 SGHVS, CDR2 FQNEAQ. There are 15 residues in the CDR3. CDR3 region: CASSPGLAGVDEQFF.

CDR3: CASSSLAGGGDTQYF. This rearrangement joins TRBV28 to TRBJ2-3; TCRdb's D call, TRBD2, is unchecked because there is no DNA. CDR1 is MDHEN, CDR2 SYDVKM, per germline. The CDR3 has 15 residues.

CDR3 amino acids: CSARTRMEASEQYF. The chain carries TRBV20-1 and TRBJ2-7; the D call from TCRdb, TRBD2, cannot be confirmed without DNA. The length of the CDR3 is 14 residues. Looked up from germline, CDR1 is DFQATT and CDR2 is SNEGSKA (reference sequence).

CDR3 region: CASRGSYEQYF. The chain joins TRBV2 to TRBJ2-7; there is no DNA to check the TCRdb D call of TRBD2. The CDR3 sequence is 11 residues long. Germline-derived CDR1 and CDR2 are SNHLY and FYNNEI.

The rearrangement links TRBV19 to TRBJ2-7; TCRdb's D call of TRBD2 is untestable without DNA. The CDR3 is 12 residues long. Germline CDR1 is LNHDA and CDR2 is SQIVND (reference sequence). The CDR3 loop reads CASSDYSYEQYF.

The chain uses TRBV28 and TRBJ2-3; TCRdb names TRBD2, which stays unverified in the absence of DNA. Germline CDR1 is MDHEN and CDR2 is SYDVKM. The CDR3 spans 15 residues. The CDR3 protein is CAVDWGTSGTDTQYF.

The chain carries TRBV10-2 and TRBJ2-7; TCRdb selects TRBD1, and the lack of DNA leaves this call unchecked. Per the germline V gene, CDR1 is WSHSY and CDR2 is SAAADI. The CDR3 contains 16 residues. The CDR3 spells CASSDEGTGGFYEQYF.

The rearrangement uses TRBV7-9 and TRBJ1-5; TCRdb reports TRBD1, a call that lacks DNA to check it against. Per the germline V gene, CDR1 is SEHNR and CDR2 is FQNEAQ (reference sequence). The CDR3 contains 20 residues. CDR3: CASSLAGHPEGTHSNQPQHF.

The chain uses TRBV11-1 and TRBJ1-2; TCRdb designates TRBD1, a call that cannot be tested without DNA. Germline CDR1 and CDR2: SGHAT and FQDESV (reference sequence). The CDR3 is 15 residues long. The CDR3 loop reads CASSLSGTDVGGYTF.

The chain employs TRBV29-1 and TRBJ2-7. CDR1 and CDR2 (germline): SQVTM, ANQGSEA. The CDR3 sequence is 13 residues long. CDR3 loop: CSVRIGTSYEQYF.

The V call is TRBV28, the J call TRBJ2-7; TCRdb's D gene call, TRBD2, goes unchecked for lack of DNA. The CDR3 has 15 residues. Germline V CDR1 and CDR2: MDHEN, SYDVKM. The CDR3 here is CASSLRGPSSYEQYF.

The rearrangement links TRBV24-1 to TRBJ2-2; TCRdb's D call, TRBD1, is unchecked because there is no DNA. This CDR3 is built from 19 residues. Germline V gene sequence: CDR1 KGHDR, CDR2 SFDVKD. CDR3 sequence: CATSEPRYRGRGGTGELFF.

V is TRBV20-1 and J is TRBJ2-5; lacking DNA, the TRBD2 call made by TCRdb goes unchecked. The CDR3 runs to 14 residues. In germline, CDR1 is DFQATT, CDR2 SNEGSKA (reference sequence). CDR3 sequence reads: CSSTSGSPTETQYF.

The CDR3 here is CSVEGLAGGSYEQYF. The chain combines TRBV29-1 with TRBJ2-7; TCRdb outputs TRBD2, but without DNA this stays unchecked. CDR1 is SQVTM, CDR2 ANQGSEA, per germline. The CDR3 sequence is 15 residues long.

V gene TRBV18 combines with J gene TRBJ1-4; with no DNA, the TCRdb D assignment of TRBD1 cannot be verified. The V gene's germline CDR1 is KGHSH and CDR2 LQKENI. The CDR3 sequence is 15 residues long. The CDR3 region is CASSPTSGQGEKLFF.

The V and J genes are TRBV29-1 and TRBJ2-1; the TCRdb call, TRBD1, lacks DNA for checking. From germline, CDR1 is SQVTM and CDR2 ANQGSEA. The CDR3 is 14 residues long. CDR3 in amino acids: CSVPQGASYNEQFF.

The chain combines TRBV4-3 with TRBJ2-1; the D gene TCRdb calls, TRBD1, cannot be checked with no DNA. The CDR3 has 16 amino acids. Germline V gene data show CDR1 as LGHNA and CDR2 as YSLEER. The CDR3 sequence is CASSHAIRDGYNEQFF.

The CDR3 here is CASSLRITLYEQYF. The chain uses TRBV28 and TRBJ2-7. The CDR3 covers 14 residues. Germline CDR1 is MDHEN and CDR2 is SYDVKM.

The chain recombines TRBV12-3 or TRBV12-4 with TRBJ2-1; TCRdb names TRBD2, which stays unverified in the absence of DNA. The CDR3 totals 15 residues. CDR3 residues: CASSIFLAGYNEQFF.

CDR3 region: CASTGLGQLEAFF. The chain uses TRBV28 and TRBJ1-1; TCRdb proposes TRBD1, but this gene call is untestable without DNA. Looked up from germline, CDR1 is MDHEN and CDR2 is SYDVKM. The CDR3 runs 13 residues.

V usage is TRBV20-1 and J usage is TRBJ1-5. The CDR3 is 14 amino acids. The germline gives CDR1 DFQATT, CDR2 SNEGSKA (reference sequence). The CDR3: CSARDRSEVQPQHF.

The genes are TRBV7-9 and TRBJ2-7; no DNA is available, so the TRBD1 call from TCRdb remains unchecked. This CDR3 has 14 residues. The germline V gene has CDR1 SEHNR and CDR2 FQNEAQ (reference sequence). CDR3 protein: CASEYRDISYEQYF.